The 21 T cell receptor beta chains below come from one sample, sequenced in a study of blood T cells in healthy people across ages. The authors ran a second PCR of about 6 to 12 cycles using a sample-barcoded 5' primer and a J-beta primer mix. In TCRdb, the 5' RACE reads were re-called with MiXCR into one record per CDR3 protein. Of 600,000 to 1,000,000 distinct CDR3 sequences listed, 20% to 25% are singletons. This sample also appeared in a second study, on T cells of mothers and their children.

Sequences were obtained from blood. The receptors originated from a boy younger than 18 in good health.

This chain links TRBV29-1 with TRBJ1-1; maybe TRBD1 (5 bases). Germline V CDR1 and CDR2: SQVTM, ANQGSEA. The CDR3 runs 13 residues. Deletions cut 6 bases from V and 3 bases from J, with 14 bases between. Written as DNA, the CDR3 is TGCAGCGTCGTACTGCAGGGTGACACTGAAGCTTTCTTT. Protein sequence: CSVVLQGDTEAFF.

DNA of the CDR3: TGTGCCAGCAGTTCCCCCTACCGGGTGCAGACCTACGAGCAGTACTTC. Translated: CASSSPYRVQTYEQYF. The rearrangement uses TRBV28 and TRBJ2-5; D is unresolved. Judging by the DNA end, TRBJ2-7 fits better; the J call may be wrong. This CDR3 has 16 amino acids. Germline lookup yields CDR1 MDHEN and CDR2 SYDVKM.

The chain is built from TRBV5-6 and TRBJ2-5, with 7 bases aligning to TRBD2. The CDR3 loop spans 14 amino acids. CDR1 SGHDT and CDR2 YYEEEE come from the germline V gene. Germline trimming cut 2 bases from V and 5 bases from J; bases unmatched to any gene: 6. CDR3 amino acids: CASSFRAGVETQYF. The CDR3 coding sequence is TGTGCCAGCAGCTTCAGGGCGGGGGTTGAGACCCAGTACTTC.

This clonotype showed up just a few times. V and J are TRBV7-6 and TRBJ1-5; D is unresolved. The germline gives CDR1 SGHVS, CDR2 FNYEAQ. V was shortened by 1 base and J by 0 bases, with 7 bases between the two germline ends. CDR3 length: 15 amino acids. CDR3 sequence reads: CASSLGGFSNQPQHF. DNA of the CDR3: TGTGCCAGCAGCTTAGGGGGTTTTAGCAATCAGCCCCAGCATTTT.

A remark on this clonotype: At one end the junction does not follow the germline gene, possibly because of a read error. The gene calls are TRBV9 and TRBJ1-3; D gene ambiguous. The CDR3 totals 17 residues. Germline loops: CDR1 SGDLS, CDR2 YYNGEE. The CDR3 nucleotides read TGCGCCAGCAGCGTAGCCCCGACCTCCGCGAATGGAAACACCATATATTTT. Amino acids: CASSVAPTSANGNTIYF. Complete variable domain (other parts from reference TRBV9 and TRBJ1-3): DSGVTQTPKHLITATGQRVTLRCSPRSGDLSVYWYQQSLDQGLQFLIQYYNGEERAKGNILERFSAQQFPDLHSELNLSSLELGDSALYFCASSVAPTSANGNTIYFGEGSWLTVV.

This clonotype was detected a few times. The CDR3 loop is CASRSTSGSYEQYF. The CDR3 DNA follows: TGTGCCAGCAGGTCGACTAGCGGCTCCTACGAGCAGTACTTC. The genes are TRBV12-3 or TRBV12-4 and TRBJ2-5, with 9 bases aligning to TRBD2. The DNA end is more similar to TRBJ2-7, so the J call may be wrong. CDR3 length: 14 residues.

This clonotype was observed a few times. The chain is built from TRBV2 and TRBJ2-1, with 9 bases that match TRBD1. The CDR3 consists of 13 residues. The germline gives CDR1 SNHLY, CDR2 FYNNEI. V was clipped by 6 bases and J by 6 bases; unmatched bases: 3. This CDR3 reads CASRGQGRNEQFF. The CDR3 DNA reads as TGTGCCAGCAGGGGACAGGGTCGCAATGAGCAGTTCTTC.

The chain employs TRBV7-3 and TRBJ2-5, with D maybe TRBD1 (6 bases). Germline V lookup: CDR1 SGHTA, CDR2 FQGTGA. The CDR3 spans 15 residues. V lost 0 bases to trimming and J lost 0 bases, with 8 bases between them. The chain's CDR3 is CASSLTPGDQETQYF. DNA for the CDR3: TGTGCCAGCAGCTTAACGCCAGGGGACCAAGAGACCCAGTACTTC.

The chain links TRBV20-1 to TRBJ2-1, with D perhaps matching TRBD2 (6 bases). The germline V gene has CDR1 DFQATT and CDR2 SNEGSKA (reference sequence). Trimming pared 3 bases from V and 3 bases from J, leaving 15 bases between. The CDR3 runs 15 residues. The CDR3 nucleotides read TGCAGTGCTAGGTTCCGGGACTTATACTACAATGAGCAGTTCTTC. Translated, it gives CSARFRDLYYNEQFF.

The gene calls are TRBV28 and TRBJ1-1, with TRBD1 as a possible D gene (5 bases). This CDR3 is built from 12 residues. V was pared by 2 bases and J by 7 bases, with 8 bases between. The V gene's germline CDR1 is MDHEN and CDR2 SYDVKM. The CDR3 nucleotides read TGTGCCAGCAGTTTAGACAGAAATGAAGCTTTCTTT. Its protein product is CASSLDRNEAFF.

Worth noting for this clonotype: At one end, the junction sequence differs from germline, possibly due to a read error. V and J are TRBV12-3 or TRBV12-4 and TRBJ2-7, with 10 bases lining up with TRBD1. The CDR3 length is 14 residues. This chain's CDR3 is CASSWTGGDYGQYF. The CDR3 DNA reads as TGTGCCAGCAGCTGGACAGGGGGGGACTACGGGCAGTACTTC.

This clonotype was counted at least ten times. The rearrangement links TRBV29-1 to TRBJ2-7; possibly TRBD1 or TRBD2 for D (6 bases each). Germline V gives CDR1 SQVTM, CDR2 ANQGSEA. The CDR3 has 15 amino acids. Trimming removed 0 bases from V and 0 bases from J, with 12 bases in between. CDR3 DNA: TGCAGCGTTGAAGATCTAGCGACAGGCTCCTACGAGCAGTACTTC. It yields the protein CSVEDLATGSYEQYF.

This clonotype occurred a few times. The gene calls are TRBV6-5 and TRBJ2-7, with D possibly matching TRBD2 (7 bases). Trimming shortened V by 3 bases and J by 0 bases, and 15 bases separated the two germline ends. Germline V gene sequence: CDR1 MNHEY, CDR2 SVGAGI. CDR3 length equals 16 residues. CDR3 sequence: CASSYGGGGSSYEQYF. The CDR3 DNA sequence: TGTGCCAGCAGTTATGGGGGAGGGGGGAGCTCCTACGAGCAGTACTTC.

V gene TRBV4-1 combines with J gene TRBJ2-5, with TRBD2 identical over 11 bases. Germline V gene sequence: CDR1 MGHRA, CDR2 YSYEKL. Trimming took 0 bases from V and 4 from J; bases not matched to a gene: 1. The CDR3 is 15 residues long. In DNA form, the CDR3 reads TGCGCCAGCAGCCAAGAGGGGACTAGCGGAGAGACCCAGTACTTC. Its protein product is CASSQEGTSGETQYF.

This clonotype occurred a few times. The chain recombines TRBV4-2 with TRBJ2-4, with 7 bases matching TRBD1. The germline V gene has CDR1 LGHNA and CDR2 YNFKEQ. V lost 4 bases to trimming and J lost 0 bases; unmatched junction nucleotides: 6. The CDR3 consists of 16 residues. CDR3 sequence (DNA): TGTGCCAGCAGCCTAGACAGGGAACTAGCCAAAAACATTCAGTACTTC. Its translation is CASSLDRELAKNIQYF.

This chain connects TRBV28 to TRBJ2-5; D may be TRBD1 or TRBD2 (6 bases each). The CDR3 runs 16 residues. V shed 3 bases and J shed 1 base, with 15 bases lying between them. The germline gives CDR1 MDHEN, CDR2 SYDVKM. In DNA, the CDR3 is TGTGCCAGCAGTTTCAGTCCCAGGGGACTCCAAGAGACCCAGTACTTC. It specifies CASSFSPRGLQETQYF.

As regards this clonotype: The junction and the germline gene differ at one end; a read error may be behind it. V is TRBV11-1 and J is TRBJ2-5, with D hard to call. The CDR3 extends over 12 amino acids. CDR1 and CDR2 from the germline V gene are SGHAT and FQDESV (reference sequence). CDR3 protein: CAGSLEQETQYF. CDR3 nucleotides: TGTGCCGGCAGCTTGGAACAAGAGACCCAGTACTTC.

The chain combines TRBV25-1 with TRBJ1-2, with TRBD1 matching over 9 bases. The germline gives CDR1 MGHDK, CDR2 SYGVNS. Losses at the gene ends were 3 bases for V and 10 bases for J; bases not matched to a gene: 12. CDR3 size: 15 residues. CDR3 sequence reads: CASSEGGQGGTYYTF. Here the CDR3 DNA reads TGTGCCAGCAGTGAGGGGGGACAGGGAGGGACCTACTACACCTTC.

The CDR3 sequence: CASLGSTETQYF. The CDR3 nucleotides read TGTGCCAGCCTCGGTAGCACAGAGACCCAGTACTTC. The rearrangement joins TRBV18 to TRBJ2-5, with no clear D. Looked up from germline, CDR1 is KGHSH and CDR2 is LQKENI. The CDR3 is 12 residues long. V was cut by 8 bases and J by 4 bases, with 11 bases left in between.

The gene calls are TRBV20-1 and TRBJ2-1, with D hard to call. The DNA end is more similar to TRBJ2-7, so the J call may be wrong. The germline V gene encodes CDR1 DFQATT and CDR2 SNEGSKA (reference sequence). The CDR3 spans 12 residues. CDR3 region: CSARAAGYEQYF. CDR3 coding DNA: TGCAGTGCTAGAGCGGCCGGCTACGAGCAGTACTTC.

This clonotype has more than one count but fewer than ten. The rearrangement joins TRBV7-3 to TRBJ2-1; no clear D gene. V lost 5 bases and J lost 6, with 17 bases in between. The CDR3 extends over 15 amino acids. The germline CDR1 and CDR2 sequences are SGHTA and FQGTGA. CDR3 sequence reads: CASSQDEKITNEQFF. CDR3 sequence (DNA): TGTGCCAGCAGCCAAGACGAAAAGATCACCAATGAGCAGTTCTTC.